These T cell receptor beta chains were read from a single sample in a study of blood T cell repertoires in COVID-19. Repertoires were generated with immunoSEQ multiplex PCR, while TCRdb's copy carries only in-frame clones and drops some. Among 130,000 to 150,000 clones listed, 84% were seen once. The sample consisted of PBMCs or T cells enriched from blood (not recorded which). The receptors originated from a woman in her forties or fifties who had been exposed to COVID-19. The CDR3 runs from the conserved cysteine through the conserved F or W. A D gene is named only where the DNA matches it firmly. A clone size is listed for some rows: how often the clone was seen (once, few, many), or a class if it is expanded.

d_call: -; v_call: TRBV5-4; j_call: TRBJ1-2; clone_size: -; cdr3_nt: TGTGCCAGCAGCTTGAGCTCTGGCTACACCTTC; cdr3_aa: CASSLSSGYTF
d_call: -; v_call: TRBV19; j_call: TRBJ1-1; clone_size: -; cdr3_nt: TGTGCCAGTAGTATAGGAGGGGGCACTGAAGCTTTCTTT; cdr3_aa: CASSIGGGTEAFF
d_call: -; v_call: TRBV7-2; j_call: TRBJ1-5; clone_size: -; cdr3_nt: TGTGCCAGCAGTCCGTGGGGTGGGGGGAATCAGCCCCAGCATTTT; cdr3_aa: CASSPWGGGNQPQHF
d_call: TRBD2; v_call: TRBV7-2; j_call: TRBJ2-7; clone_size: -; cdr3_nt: TGTGCCAGCAGCACCGGACTAGAAATAGGCGAGCAGTACTTC; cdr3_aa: CASSTGLEIGEQYF
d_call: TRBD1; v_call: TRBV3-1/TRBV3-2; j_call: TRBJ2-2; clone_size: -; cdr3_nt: TGTGCCAGCAGTCTGAACAGGGGGCTTGAGCTGTTTTTT; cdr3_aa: CASSLNRGLELFF
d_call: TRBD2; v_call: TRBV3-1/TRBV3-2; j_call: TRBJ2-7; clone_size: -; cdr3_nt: TGTGCCAGCAGCCCACGGCGACCCCGGACTAGCGGGAGCGGAACCTACGAGCAGTACTTC; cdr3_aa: CASSPRRPRTSGSGTYEQYF
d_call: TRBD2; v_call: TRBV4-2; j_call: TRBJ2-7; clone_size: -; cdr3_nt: TGTGCCAGCAGCCAAGATCGTGTTGGAGCGGGGGGGAGCTACGAGCAGTACTTC; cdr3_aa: CASSQDRVGAGGSYEQYF
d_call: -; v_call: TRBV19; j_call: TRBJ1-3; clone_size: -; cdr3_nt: TGTGCCAGTGCGATCGCGAGGGGAAACACCATATATTTT; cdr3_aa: CASAIARGNTIYF
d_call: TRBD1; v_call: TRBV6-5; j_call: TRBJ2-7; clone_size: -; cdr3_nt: TGTGCCAGTCGCCGGGACAGGGCTCGGGGGCAGTACTTC; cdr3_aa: CASRRDRARGQYF
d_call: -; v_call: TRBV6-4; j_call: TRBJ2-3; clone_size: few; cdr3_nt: TGTGCCAGCAGTGACTCGACAGGTAGCACAGATACGCAGTATTTT; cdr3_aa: CASSDSTGSTDTQYF
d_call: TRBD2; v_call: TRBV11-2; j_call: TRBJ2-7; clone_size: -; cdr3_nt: TGTGCCAGCAGCTTAGTGACTAGCGGGCTACGCTACGAGCAGTACTTC; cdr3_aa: CASSLVTSGLRYEQYF
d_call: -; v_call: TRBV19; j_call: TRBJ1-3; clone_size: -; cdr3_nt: TGTGCCAGTTATACGGGGAGAAACACCATATATTTT; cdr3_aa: CASYTGRNTIYF
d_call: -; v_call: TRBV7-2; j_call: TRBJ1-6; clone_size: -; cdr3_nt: TGTGCCAGCAGCTTTGACTATGTGTCACCCCTCCACTTT; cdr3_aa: CASSFDYVSPLHF
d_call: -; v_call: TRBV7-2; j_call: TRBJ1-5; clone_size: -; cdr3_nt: TGTGCCAGCAGCCAACAGGGTTATGGAAATCAGCCCCAGCATTTT; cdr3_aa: CASSQQGYGNQPQHF
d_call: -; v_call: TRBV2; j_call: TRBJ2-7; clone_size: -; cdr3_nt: TGTGCCAGCAGTGAACAGGGGAACCACGAGCAGTACTTC; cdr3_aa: CASSEQGNHEQYF
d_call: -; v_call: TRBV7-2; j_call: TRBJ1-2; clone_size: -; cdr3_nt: TGTGCCAGCAGCCCCACCCCCCGGGGGGAAGGCTACACCTTC; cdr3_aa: CASSPTPRGEGYTF
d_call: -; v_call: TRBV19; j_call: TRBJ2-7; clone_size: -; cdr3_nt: TGTGCCAGTAGTAATAACAGGCTCCCCTACGAGCAGTACTTC; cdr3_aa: CASSNNRLPYEQYF
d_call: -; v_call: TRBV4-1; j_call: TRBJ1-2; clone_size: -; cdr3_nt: TGCGCCAGCAGGCAAGTAGCGGGTCCGGTAGTGGGCTACACCTTC; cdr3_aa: CASRQVAGPVVGYTF
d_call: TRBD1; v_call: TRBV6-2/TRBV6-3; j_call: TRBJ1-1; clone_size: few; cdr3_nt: TGTGCCAGCAGTACAAAGGACAGGGGGAGATTGAACACTGAAGCTTTCTTT; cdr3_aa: CASSTKDRGRLNTEAFF
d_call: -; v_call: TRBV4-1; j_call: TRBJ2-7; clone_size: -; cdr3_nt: TGCGCCAGCAGCCAAGGCCCCCGGGGCGCGGGACTTTACGAGCAGTACTTC; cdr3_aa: CASSQGPRGAGLYEQYF
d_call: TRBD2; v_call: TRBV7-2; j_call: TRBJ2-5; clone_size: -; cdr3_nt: TGTGCCAGCAGCCCACGGACTAGCGGGGGGTGGGAGACCCAGTACTTC; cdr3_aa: CASSPRTSGGWETQYF
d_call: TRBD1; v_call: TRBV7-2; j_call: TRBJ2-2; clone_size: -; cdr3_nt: TGTGCCAGCAGCCTCCGGGACAGGGCCACCGGGGAGCTGTTTTTT; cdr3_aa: CASSLRDRATGELFF
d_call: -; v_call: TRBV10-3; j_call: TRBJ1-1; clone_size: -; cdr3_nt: TGTGCCATCATCAGGGTTCAGGGGACTGAAGCTTTCTTT; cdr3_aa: CAIIRVQGTEAFF
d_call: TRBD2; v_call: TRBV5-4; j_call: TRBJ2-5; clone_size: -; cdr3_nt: TGTGCCAGCAGCTCCCAACGGGGGGGGCGCCAAGAGACCCAGTACTTC; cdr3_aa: CASSSQRGGRQETQYF
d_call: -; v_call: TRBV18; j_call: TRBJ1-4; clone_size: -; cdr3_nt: TGTGCCAGCTCACCGCGGGGCCCAGCAACTAATGAAAAACTGTTTTTT; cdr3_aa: CASSPRGPATNEKLFF
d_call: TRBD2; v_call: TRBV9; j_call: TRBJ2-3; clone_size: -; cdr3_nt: TGTGCCAGCAGCCCTAAGACTAGCGGGTACACAGATACGCAGTATTTT; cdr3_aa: CASSPKTSGYTDTQYF
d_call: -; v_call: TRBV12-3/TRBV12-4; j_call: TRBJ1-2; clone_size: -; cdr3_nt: TGTGCCAGCAGTTTAGACGGGAACGGCTACACCTTC; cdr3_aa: CASSLDGNGYTF
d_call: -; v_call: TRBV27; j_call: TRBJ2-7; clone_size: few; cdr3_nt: TGTGCCAGCAGTATAACTAGATTGGGCGAGCAGTACTTC; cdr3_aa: CASSITRLGEQYF
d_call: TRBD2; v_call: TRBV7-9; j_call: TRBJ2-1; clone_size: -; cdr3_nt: TGTGCCACCTTAGCGGGGGAGCAGTTCTTC; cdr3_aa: CATLAGEQFF
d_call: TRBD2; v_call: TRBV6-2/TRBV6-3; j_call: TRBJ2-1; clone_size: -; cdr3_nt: TGTGCCAGCAGTTACTCCAGGGACTACCCAAACGCCGATGAGCAGTTCTTC; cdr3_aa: CASSYSRDYPNADEQFF
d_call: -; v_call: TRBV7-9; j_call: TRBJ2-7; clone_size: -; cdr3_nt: TGTGCCAGCAGCCTCGCTGGACAGAATTACGAGCAGTACTTC; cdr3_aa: CASSLAGQNYEQYF
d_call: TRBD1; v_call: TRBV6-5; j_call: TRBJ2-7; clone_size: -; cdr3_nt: TGTGCCAGCGCTGCAGGGGGATCGTACGAGCAGTACTTC; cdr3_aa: CASAAGGSYEQYF
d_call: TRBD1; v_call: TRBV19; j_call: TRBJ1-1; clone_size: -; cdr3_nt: TGTGCCAGTAGGCGAGAACAGGGGTACACTGAAGCTTTCTTT; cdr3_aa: CASRREQGYTEAFF
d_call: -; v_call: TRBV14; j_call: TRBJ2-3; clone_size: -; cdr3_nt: TGTGCCAGCAGCCAAGGAGGAGGACAGCACACAGATACGCAGTATTTT; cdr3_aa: CASSQGGGQHTDTQYF
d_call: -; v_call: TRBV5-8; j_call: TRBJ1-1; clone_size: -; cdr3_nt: TGTGCCAGCAGCTTGTCAGGGGCCTGGACTGAAGCTTTCTTT; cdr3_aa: CASSLSGAWTEAFF
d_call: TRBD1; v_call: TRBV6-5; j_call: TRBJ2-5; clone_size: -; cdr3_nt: TGTGCCAGCAGTTACACACAGGGGTTCGGGGAGACCCAGTACTTC; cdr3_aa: CASSYTQGFGETQYF
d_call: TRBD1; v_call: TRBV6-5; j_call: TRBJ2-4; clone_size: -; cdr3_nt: TGTGCCAGCAGTTCATGGACAGGGGAAAACATTCAGTACTTC; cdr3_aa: CASSSWTGENIQYF
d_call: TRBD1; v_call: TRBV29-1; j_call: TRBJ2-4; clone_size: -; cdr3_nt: TGCAGCGTTCTGGGTGCAGGGGGCGCGGAGGCCAAAAACATTCAGTACTTC; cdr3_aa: CSVLGAGGAEAKNIQYF
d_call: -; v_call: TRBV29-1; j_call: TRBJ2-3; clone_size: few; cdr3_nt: TGCAGCGTTGGTAATTCAGATACGCAGTATTTT; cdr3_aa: CSVGNSDTQYF
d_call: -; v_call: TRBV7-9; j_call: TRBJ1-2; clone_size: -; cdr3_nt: TGTGCCAGCAGCTTGGGAGAGCTTCTAGGCTATGGCTACACCTTC; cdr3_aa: CASSLGELLGYGYTF
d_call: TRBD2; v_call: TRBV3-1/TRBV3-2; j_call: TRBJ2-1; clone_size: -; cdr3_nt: TGTGCCAGCAGCCAATCCGAGACTAGCCTACTACGAATCAATGAGCAGTTCTTC; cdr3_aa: CASSQSETSLLRINEQFF
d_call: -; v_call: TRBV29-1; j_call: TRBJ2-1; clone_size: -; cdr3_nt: TGCAGCGTTGAGGCAGGGCTAAGCTCCTACAATGAGCAGTTCTTC; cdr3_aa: CSVEAGLSSYNEQFF
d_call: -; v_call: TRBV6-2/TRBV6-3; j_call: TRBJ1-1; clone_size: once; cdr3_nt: TGTGCCAGCAGGTACCTGGACAGGAACACTGAAGCTTTCTTT; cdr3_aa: CASRYLDRNTEAFF
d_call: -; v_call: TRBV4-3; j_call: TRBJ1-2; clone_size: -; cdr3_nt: TGCGCCAGCAGCCAAGATGTGACGAGGGATCGGGGCTACACCTTC; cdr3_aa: CASSQDVTRDRGYTF
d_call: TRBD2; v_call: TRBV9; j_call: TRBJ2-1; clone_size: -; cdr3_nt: TGTGCCAGCACTCGGACTAGCGGGGGAACTAGCTCCTACAATGAGCAGTTCTTC; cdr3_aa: CASTRTSGGTSSYNEQFF
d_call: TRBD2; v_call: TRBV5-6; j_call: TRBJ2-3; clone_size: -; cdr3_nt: TGTGCCAGCAGCCTCCGGGGGGGAAGCACAGATACGCAGTATTTT; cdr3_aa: CASSLRGGSTDTQYF
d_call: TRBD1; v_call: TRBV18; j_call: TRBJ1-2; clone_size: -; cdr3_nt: TGTGCCAGCTCACCAACCGACAGGGGACGGGGTGGCTACACCTTC; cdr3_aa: CASSPTDRGRGGYTF
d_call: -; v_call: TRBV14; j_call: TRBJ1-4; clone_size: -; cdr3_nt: TGTGCCAGCAGCCAATTGGGAGGAACTAATGAAAAACTGTTTTTT; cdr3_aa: CASSQLGGTNEKLFF
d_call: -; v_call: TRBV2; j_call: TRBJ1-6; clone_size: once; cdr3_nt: TGTGCCAGCAGGCGCGACAAGGTATCACCCCTCCACTTT; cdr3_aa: CASRRDKVSPLHF
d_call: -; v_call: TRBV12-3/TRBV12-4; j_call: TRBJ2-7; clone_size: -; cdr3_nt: TGTGCCAGCAGTTTAAGGACAAACTACGAGCAGTACTTC; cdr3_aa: CASSLRTNYEQYF
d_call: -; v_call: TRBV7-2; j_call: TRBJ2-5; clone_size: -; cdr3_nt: TGTGCCAGCAGTCAAGACAGGACGTCACGAGAGACCCAGTACTTC; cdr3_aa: CASSQDRTSRETQYF
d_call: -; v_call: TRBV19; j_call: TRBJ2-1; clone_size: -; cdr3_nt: TGTGCCAGTAGTTCCGACAGGCGCCTCTCCTACAATGAGCAGTTCTTC; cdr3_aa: CASSSDRRLSYNEQFF
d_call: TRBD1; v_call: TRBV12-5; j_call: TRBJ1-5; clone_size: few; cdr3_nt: TGTGCTAGTGGTGTTTGGACAGGGCCTCACTATAGCAATCAGCCCCAGCATTTT; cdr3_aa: CASGVWTGPHYSNQPQHF
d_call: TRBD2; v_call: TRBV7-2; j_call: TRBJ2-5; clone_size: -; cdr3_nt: TGTGCCAGCAGCTCATCGCTAGCGGGAGGGCAAGAGACCCAGTACTTC; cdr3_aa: CASSSSLAGGQETQYF
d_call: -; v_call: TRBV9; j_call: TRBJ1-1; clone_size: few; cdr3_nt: TGTGCCAGCAGCGTAAGCTCGTCGGGAATTGAAGCTTTCTTT; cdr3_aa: CASSVSSSGIEAFF
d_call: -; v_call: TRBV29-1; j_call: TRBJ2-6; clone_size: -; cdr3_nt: TGCAGCGTTGGACAGTCGGGGGCCAACGTCCTGACTTTC; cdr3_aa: CSVGQSGANVLTF
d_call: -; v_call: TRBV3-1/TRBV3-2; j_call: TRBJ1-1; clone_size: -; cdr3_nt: TGTGCCAGCAGCCAAGGGCAGGTGAACACTGAAGCTTTCTTT; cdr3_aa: CASSQGQVNTEAFF